This TCR beta chain came from a study of OX40 agonist ivuxolimab in advanced cancers. Whole-study context: Two patients with cutaneous melanoma and one with hepatocellular carcinoma, three in total, showed partial responses.

The germline V gene has CDR1 MGHRA and CDR2 YSYEKL. The ends were cut back, 1 base at V and 3 bases at J, with 4 bases in the middle. The CDR3 sequence is 13 residues long. TCRdb's copy holds only in-frame clones and misses some; the assay was immunoSEQ multiplex PCR. In the table there are roughly 56,000 clones, approximately 86% of which are singletons. This material consisted of CD4+ or CD8+ T cells sorted from blood, taken in a trial of the OX40 agonist ivuxolimab. The chain is built from TRBV4-1 and TRBJ2-1; no clear D gene. The source of this sequence is an adult with an advanced solid tumor such as melanoma, head and neck, liver or kidney cancer. CDR3 sequence: CASSQGSYNEQFF. DNA for the CDR3: TGCGCCAGCAGCCAAGGGAGCTACAATGAGCAGTTCTTC.